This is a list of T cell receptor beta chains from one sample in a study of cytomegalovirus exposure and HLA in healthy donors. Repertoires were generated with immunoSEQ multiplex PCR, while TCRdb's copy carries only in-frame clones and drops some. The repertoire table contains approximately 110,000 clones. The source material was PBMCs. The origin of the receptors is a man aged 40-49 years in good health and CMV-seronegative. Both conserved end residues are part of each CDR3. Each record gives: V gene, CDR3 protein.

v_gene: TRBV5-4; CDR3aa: CASSLGGTPNTEAFF
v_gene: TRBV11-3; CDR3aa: CASSLALAGGELFF
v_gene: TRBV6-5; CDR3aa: CASSYSGLNQPQHF
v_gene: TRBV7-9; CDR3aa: CASSTSGTSRSDTQYF
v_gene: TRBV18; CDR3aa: CASSPLPGGSGANVLTF
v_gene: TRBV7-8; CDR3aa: CASSLAKIRGTIVSEQYF
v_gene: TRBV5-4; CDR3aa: CASSLLGLAGDNEQFF
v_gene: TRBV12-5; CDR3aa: CASGPGTSFLGETQYF
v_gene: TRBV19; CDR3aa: CASSTSSGSNEQFF
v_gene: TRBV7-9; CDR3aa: CASSYTGTNTGELFF
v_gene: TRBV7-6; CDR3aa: CASSSQETQYF
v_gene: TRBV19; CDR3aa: CASSISTGVHIQYF
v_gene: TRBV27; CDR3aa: CASSTRTGSYEQYF
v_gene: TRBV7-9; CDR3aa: CASVSIEVTDTQYF
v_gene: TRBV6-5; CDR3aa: CASSRQGGTGELFF
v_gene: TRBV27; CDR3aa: CASKRPGASYEQYF
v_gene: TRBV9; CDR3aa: CASSVVLAGGSVFDEQFF
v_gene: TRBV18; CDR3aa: CASSVTPGTFRETQYF
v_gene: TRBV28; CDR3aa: CASSSPTLFSGNTIYF
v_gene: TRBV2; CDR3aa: CASSYTSSQETQYF
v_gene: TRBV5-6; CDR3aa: CASSKIRQGNGELFF
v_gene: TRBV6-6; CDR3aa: CASSYFETVSEETQYF